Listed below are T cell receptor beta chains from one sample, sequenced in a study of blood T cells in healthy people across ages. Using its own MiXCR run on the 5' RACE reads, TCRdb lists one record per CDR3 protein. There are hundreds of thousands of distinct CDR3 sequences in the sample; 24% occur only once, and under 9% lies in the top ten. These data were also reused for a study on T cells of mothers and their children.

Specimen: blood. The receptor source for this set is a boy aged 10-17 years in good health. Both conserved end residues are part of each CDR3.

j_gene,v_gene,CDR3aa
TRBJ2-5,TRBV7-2,CASSFLAGAKETQYF
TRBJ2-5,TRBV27,CASSPLGLWWQTQYF
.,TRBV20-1,CSWRSRDYYEQYF
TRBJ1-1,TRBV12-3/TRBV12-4,CASSLGGGYRPEAFF
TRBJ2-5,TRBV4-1,CASSQEGTSGTLQETQYF
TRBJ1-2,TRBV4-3,CASSQVGTANYGYTF
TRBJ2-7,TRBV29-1,CSVEDGSGNYEQYF
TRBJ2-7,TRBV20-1,CSASPGRPWTFPYEQYF
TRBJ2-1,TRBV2,CASSEWEEQFF
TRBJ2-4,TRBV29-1,CSVVDKGNALGKNIQYF
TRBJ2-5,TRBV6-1,CASSLVPGGQETQYF
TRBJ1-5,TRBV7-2,CASSSPGAPHF
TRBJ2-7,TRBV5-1,CASSYYSAAYEQYF
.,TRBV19,CASSILGGTYNEQFF
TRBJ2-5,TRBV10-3,CAAQWGPQETQYF
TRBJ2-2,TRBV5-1,CASSLAVILPGELFF
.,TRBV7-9,CASSSTRGLYNEQFF
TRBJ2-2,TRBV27,CASSLGTGRNTGELFF
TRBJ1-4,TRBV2,CASRELQGVDEKLFF
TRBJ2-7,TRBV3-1,CASSQGRAGGHSYEQYF
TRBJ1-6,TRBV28,CASSLSLRDNYSPLHF
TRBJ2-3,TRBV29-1,CSVEEWERGGLSTDTQYF
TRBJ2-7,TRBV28,CASSLDFGTGQGKGQYF
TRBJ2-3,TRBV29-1,CSVDPRGGGMDTQYF
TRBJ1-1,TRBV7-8,CASRGRDSIKNTEAFF
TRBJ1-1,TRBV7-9,CASSPPDRSTEAFF
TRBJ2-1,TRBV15,CATSRDAVAFNEQFF
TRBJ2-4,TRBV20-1,CSARGTSVAKNIQYF
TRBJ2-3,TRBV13,CASSPRLAGGTDTQYF
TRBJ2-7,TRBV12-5,CASAGADGPYEQYF
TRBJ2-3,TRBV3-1,CASSQSPSGSGYF
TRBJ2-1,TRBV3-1,CASSRTSGRGNEQFF
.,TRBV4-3,CASAMDRGRGNEQFF
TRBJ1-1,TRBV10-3,CAISEGSFSEAFF
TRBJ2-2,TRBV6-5,CASSYTQGASTGELFF
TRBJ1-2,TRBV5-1,CASSLGDRDHYGYTF
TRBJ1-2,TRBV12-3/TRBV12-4,CASSLFRRDSYGYTF
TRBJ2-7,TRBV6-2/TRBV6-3,CASKTGAGSSYEQYF
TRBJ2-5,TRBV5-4,CACSLNREGTQYF
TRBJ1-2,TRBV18,CASSPRVEGGADGYTF
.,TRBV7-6,CASSLGPGYNEQFF
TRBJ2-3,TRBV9,CASSASYRGHTDTQYF
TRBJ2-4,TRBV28,CASSSGTGGINIQCF
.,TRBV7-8,CASSWGSSANNEQFF
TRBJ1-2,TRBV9,CASSVHQGSKSDGYTF
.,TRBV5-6,CASNKVSGQDISYEQYF
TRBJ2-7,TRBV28,CASSRGPSFGQYF
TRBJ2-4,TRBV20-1,CSARKFSRRGDIQYF
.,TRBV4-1,CASSQTYLTYEQYF
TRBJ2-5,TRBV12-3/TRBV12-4,CASSLETGGKTQYF
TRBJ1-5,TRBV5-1,CASSLVGGGGQPQHF
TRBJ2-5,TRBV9,CASSLQGGVGTQYF
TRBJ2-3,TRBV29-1,CSVVFGKGRRSPFLDTDTQYF